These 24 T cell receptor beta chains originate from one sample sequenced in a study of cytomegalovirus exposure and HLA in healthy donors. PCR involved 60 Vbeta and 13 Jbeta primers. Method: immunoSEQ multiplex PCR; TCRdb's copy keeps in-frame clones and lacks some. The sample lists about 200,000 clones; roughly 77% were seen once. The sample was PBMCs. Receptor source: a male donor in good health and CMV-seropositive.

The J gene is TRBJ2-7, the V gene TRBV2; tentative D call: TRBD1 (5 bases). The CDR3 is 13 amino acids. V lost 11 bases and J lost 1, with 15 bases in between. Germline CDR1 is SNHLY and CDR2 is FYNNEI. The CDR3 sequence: CAYAGWASYEQYF. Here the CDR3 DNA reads TGTGCCTACGCAGGGTGGGCTTCCTACGAGCAGTACTTC.

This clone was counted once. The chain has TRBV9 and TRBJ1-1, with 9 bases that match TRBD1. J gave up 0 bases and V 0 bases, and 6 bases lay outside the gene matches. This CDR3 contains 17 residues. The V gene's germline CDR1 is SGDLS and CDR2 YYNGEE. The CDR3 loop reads CASSVGGTGIMNTEAFF. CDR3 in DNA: TGTGCCAGCAGCGTAGGTGGGACAGGGATCATGAACACTGAAGCTTTCTTT.

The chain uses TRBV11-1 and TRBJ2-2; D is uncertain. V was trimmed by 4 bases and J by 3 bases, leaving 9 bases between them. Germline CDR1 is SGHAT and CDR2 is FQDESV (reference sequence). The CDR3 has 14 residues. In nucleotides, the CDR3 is TGTGCCAGCAGCTCCGGGTCTGACACCGGGGAGCTGTTTTTT. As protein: CASSSGSDTGELFF.

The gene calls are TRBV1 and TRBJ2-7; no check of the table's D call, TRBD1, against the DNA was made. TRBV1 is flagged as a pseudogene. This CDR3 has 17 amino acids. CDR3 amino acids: CTSSHRDSGQGTYEQYF. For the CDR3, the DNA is TGCACCAGCAGCCATCGGGATTCCGGACAGGGGACCTACGAGCAGTACTTC.

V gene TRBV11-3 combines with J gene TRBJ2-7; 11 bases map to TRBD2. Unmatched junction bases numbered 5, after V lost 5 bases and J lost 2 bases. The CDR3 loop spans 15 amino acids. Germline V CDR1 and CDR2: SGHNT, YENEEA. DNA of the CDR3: TGTGCCAGCAGCCGCGGACTAGCGGGCCCCTACGAGCAGTACTTC. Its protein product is CASSRGLAGPYEQYF.

CDR3 protein: CASSMLLTGTEAFF. DNA for the CDR3: TGTGCCAGCAGCATGTTGTTGACGGGCACTGAAGCTTTCTTT. The rearrangement joins TRBV11-2 to TRBJ1-1; no clear D. The CDR3 runs to 14 residues. Germline V lookup: CDR1 SGHAT, CDR2 FQNNGV. The V and J ends lost 5 bases and 4 bases respectively, with 14 bases between them. Full variable domain (missing parts from reference TRBV11-2 and TRBJ1-1): EAGVAQSPRYKIIEKRQSVAFWCNPISGHATLYWYQQILGQGPKLLIQFQNNGVVDDSQLPKDRFSAERLKGVDSTLKIQPAKLEDSAVYLCASSMLLTGTEAFFGQGTRLTVV.

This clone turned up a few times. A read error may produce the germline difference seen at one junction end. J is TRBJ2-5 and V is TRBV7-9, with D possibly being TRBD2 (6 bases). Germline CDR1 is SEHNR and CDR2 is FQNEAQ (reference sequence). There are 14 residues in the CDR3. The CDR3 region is CSSSFLALQETQYF. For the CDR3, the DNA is TGTTCCAGCAGCTTTCTAGCGCTACAAGAGACCCAGTACTTC.

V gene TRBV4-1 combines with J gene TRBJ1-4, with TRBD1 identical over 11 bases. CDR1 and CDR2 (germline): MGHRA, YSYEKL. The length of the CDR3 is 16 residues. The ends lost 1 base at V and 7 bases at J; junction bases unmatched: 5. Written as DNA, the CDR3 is TGCGCCAGCAGCCAAGTAGGGACAGGGGGTGGTGAAAAACTGTTTTTT. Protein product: CASSQVGTGGGEKLFF.

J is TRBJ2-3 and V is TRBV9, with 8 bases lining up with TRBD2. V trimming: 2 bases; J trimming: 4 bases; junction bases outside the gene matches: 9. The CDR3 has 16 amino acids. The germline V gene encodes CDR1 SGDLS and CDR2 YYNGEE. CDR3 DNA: TGTGCCAGCAGCGTTCAACCAGCGGGAGCAGCAGATACGCAGTATTTT. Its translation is CASSVQPAGAADTQYF.

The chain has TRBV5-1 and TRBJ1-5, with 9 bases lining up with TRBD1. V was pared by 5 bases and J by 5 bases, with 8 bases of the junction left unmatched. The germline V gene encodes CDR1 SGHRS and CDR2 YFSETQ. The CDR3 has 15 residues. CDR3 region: CASRSGTGSYQPQHF. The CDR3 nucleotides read TGCGCCAGCAGATCCGGGACAGGGTCTTATCAGCCCCAGCATTTT.

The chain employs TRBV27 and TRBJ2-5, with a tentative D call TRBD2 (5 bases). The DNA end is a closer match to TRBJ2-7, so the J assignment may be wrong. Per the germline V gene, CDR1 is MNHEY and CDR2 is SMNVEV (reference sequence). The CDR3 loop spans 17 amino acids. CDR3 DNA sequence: TGTGCCAGCAGTTTTGATTCCCGACGAGGAGAGGGCTACGAGCAGTACTTC. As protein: CASSFDSRRGEGYEQYF.

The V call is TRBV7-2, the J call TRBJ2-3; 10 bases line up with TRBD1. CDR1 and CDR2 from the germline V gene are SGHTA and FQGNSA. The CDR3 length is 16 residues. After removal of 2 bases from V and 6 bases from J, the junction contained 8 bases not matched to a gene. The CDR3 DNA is TGTGCCAGCAGCTTAATGTTGGGACAGGGGTATGATACGCAGTATTTT. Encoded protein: CASSLMLGQGYDTQYF.

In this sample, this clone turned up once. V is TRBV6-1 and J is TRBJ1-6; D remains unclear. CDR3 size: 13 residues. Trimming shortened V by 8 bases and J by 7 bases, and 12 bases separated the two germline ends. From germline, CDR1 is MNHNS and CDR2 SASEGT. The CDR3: CASLEPANSPLHF. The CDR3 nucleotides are TGTGCCAGCTTGGAGCCCGCGAATTCACCCCTCCACTTT.

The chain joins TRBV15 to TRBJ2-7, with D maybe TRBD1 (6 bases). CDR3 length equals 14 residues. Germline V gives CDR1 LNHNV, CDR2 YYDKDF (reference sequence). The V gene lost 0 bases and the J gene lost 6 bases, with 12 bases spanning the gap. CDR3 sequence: CATSRDLKQGEQYF. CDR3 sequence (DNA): TGTGCCACCAGCAGAGATTTGAAACAGGGCGAGCAGTACTTC.

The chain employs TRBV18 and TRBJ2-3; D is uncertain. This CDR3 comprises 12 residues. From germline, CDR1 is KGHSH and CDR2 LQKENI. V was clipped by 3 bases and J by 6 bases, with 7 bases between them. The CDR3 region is CASSPPGDTQYF. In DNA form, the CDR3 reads TGTGCCAGCTCACCTCCCGGGGATACGCAGTATTTT.

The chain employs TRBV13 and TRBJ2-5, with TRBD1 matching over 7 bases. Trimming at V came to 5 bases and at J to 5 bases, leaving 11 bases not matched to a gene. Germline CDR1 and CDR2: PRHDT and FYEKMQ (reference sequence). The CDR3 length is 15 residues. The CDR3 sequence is CASSTRGQVEETQYF. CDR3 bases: TGTGCCAGCAGCACGAGGGGGCAGGTAGAGGAGACCCAGTACTTC.

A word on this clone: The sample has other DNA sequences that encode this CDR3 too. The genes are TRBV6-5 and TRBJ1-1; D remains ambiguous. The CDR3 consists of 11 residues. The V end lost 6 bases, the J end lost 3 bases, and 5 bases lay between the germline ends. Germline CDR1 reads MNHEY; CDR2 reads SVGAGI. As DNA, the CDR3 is TGTGCCAGCAGCCGGGACACTGAAGCTTTCTTT. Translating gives CASSRDTEAFF.

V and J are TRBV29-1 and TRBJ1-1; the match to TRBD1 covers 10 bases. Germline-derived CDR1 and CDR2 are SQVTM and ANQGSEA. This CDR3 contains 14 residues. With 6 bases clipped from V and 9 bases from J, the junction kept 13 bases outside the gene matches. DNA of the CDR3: TGCAGCGTAGCCCGGGGGACAGGGGCGAATCAAGCTTTCTTT. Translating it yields CSVARGTGANQAFF.

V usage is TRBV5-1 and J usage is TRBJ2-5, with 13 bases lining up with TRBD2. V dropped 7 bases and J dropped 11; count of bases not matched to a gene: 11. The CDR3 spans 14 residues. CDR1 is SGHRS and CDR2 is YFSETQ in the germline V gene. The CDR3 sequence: CASALGTSGTEQYF. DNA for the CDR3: TGCGCCAGCGCTTTAGGGACTAGCGGGACTGAGCAGTACTTC.

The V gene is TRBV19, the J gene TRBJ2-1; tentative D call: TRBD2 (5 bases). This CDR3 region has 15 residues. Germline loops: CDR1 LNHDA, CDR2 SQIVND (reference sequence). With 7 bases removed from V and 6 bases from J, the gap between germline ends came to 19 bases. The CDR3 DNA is TGTGCCAGTACCCTAAATCAGCGGAGCGTCAATGAGCAGTTCTTC. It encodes CASTLNQRSVNEQFF.

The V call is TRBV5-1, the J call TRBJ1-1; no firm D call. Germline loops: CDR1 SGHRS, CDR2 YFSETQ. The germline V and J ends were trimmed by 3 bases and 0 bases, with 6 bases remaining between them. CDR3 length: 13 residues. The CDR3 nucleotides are TGCGCCAGCAGCTCTGAGCTGAACACTGAAGCTTTCTTT. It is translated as CASSSELNTEAFF. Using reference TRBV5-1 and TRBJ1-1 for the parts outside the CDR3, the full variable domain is KAGVTQTPRYLIKTRGQQVTLSCSPISGHRSVSWYQQTPGQGLQFLFEYFSETQRNKGNFPGRFSGRQFSNSRSEMNVSTLELGDSALYLCASSSELNTEAFFGQGTRLTVV.

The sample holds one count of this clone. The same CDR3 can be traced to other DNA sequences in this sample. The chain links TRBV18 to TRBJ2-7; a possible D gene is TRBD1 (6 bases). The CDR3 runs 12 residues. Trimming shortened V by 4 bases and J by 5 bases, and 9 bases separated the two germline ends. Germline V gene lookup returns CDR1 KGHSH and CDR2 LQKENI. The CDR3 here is CASSQRTDEQYF. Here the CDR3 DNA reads TGTGCCAGCTCACAACGGACAGACGAGCAGTACTTC.

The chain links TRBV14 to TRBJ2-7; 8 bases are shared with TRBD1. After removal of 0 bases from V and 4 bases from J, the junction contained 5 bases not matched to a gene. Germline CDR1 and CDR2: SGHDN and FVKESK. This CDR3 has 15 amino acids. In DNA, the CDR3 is TGTGCCAGCAGCCAAGATTGGGACAGGACATACGAGCAGTACTTC. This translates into CASSQDWDRTYEQYF.

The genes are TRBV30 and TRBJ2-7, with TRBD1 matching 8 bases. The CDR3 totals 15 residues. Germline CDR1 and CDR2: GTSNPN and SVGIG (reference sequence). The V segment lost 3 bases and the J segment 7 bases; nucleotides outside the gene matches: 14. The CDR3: CAWSSGTGTSREQYF. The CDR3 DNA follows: TGTGCCTGGAGCTCAGGGACAGGAACTTCGAGGGAGCAGTACTTC.